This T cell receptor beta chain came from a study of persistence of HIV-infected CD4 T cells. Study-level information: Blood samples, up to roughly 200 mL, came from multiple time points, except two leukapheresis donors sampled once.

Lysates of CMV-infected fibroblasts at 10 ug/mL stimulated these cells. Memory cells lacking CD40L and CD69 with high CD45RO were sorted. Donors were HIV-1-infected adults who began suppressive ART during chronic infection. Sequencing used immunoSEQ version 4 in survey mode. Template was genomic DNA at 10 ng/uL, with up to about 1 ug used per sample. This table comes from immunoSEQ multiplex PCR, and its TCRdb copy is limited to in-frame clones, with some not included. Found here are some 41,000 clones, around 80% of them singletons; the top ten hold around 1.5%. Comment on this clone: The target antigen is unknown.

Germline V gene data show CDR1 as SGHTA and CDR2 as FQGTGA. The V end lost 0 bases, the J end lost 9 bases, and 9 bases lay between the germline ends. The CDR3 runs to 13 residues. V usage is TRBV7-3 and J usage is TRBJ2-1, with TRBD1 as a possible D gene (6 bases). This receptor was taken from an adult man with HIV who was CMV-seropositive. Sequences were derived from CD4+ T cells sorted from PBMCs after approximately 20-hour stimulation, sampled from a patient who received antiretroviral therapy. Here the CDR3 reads CASSLTLGGEQFF. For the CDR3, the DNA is TGTGCCAGCAGCTTAACTTTAGGGGGTGAGCAGTTCTTC.